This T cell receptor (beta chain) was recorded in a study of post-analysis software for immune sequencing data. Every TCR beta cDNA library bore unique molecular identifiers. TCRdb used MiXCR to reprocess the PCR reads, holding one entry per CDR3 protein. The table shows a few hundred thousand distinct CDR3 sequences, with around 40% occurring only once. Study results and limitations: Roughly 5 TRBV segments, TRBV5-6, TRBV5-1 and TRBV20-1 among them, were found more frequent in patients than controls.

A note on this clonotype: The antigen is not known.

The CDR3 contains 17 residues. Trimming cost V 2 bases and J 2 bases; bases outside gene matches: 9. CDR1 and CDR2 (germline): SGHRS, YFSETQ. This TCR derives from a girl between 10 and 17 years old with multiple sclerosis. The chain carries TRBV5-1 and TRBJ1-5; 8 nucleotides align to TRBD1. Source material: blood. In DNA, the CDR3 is TGCGCCAGCAGCTTTGGGCCTGGACAGGGCGGCAATCAGCCCCAGCATTTT. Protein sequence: CASSFGPGQGGNQPQHF.